These 31 T cell receptor beta chains originate from one sample sequenced in a study of identical twins. TCRdb analysed the 5' RACE reads with MiXCR anew, one entry per CDR3 protein. The sample has hundreds of thousands of distinct CDR3 sequences, 18% seen once; the top ten hold about an eighth. These data are also associated with another study on T cells expressing NK-cell markers.

Sequencing was performed on PBMCs. The receptors were gathered from a woman in her late teens or twenties in good health.

This clonotype was seen a few times. The chain joins TRBV12-3 or TRBV12-4 to TRBJ1-2; D possibly corresponds to TRBD1 (6 bases). The CDR3 is 15 residues long. With 5 bases removed from V and 0 bases from J, the gap between germline ends came to 13 bases. DNA of the CDR3: TGTGCCAGCAGTCCAGGGGTCGCCTCTAACTATGGCTACACCTTC. It translates to CASSPGVASNYGYTF.

This clonotype was observed a few times. The rearrangement joins TRBV6-1 to TRBJ2-3; possible D gene TRBD2, 6 bases. The CDR3 length is 13 residues. Per the germline V gene, CDR1 is MNHNS and CDR2 is SASEGT. V was clipped by 6 bases and J by 5 bases, with 12 bases between them. The CDR3 DNA sequence: TGTGCCAGCAGCATACTAGCTCGAGATACGCAGTATTTT. This codes for CASSILARDTQYF.

This clonotype was detected ten times or more. The chain couples TRBV10-2 to TRBJ2-7, with D possibly being TRBD2 (6 bases). The CDR3 sequence is 14 residues long. Germline assignment: CDR1 WSHSY and CDR2 SAAADI. V lost 6 bases, J lost 2 bases, and 14 bases lay in between. CDR3 sequence reads: CASRRGGEAYEQYF. DNA of the CDR3: TGCGCCAGCAGACGCGGCGGGGAAGCCTACGAGCAGTACTTC.

In its sample, this clonotype was seen a few times. This chain uses TRBV29-1 with TRBJ2-2; a possible D gene is TRBD2 (7 bases). Germline V gives CDR1 SQVTM, CDR2 ANQGSEA. V was clipped by 4 bases and J by 2 bases, with 14 bases between them. The CDR3 contains 15 residues. CDR3 region: CSVGRTGGNTGELFF. CDR3 in DNA: TGCAGCGTTGGAAGGACGGGGGGCAACACCGGGGAGCTGTTTTTT.

CDR3 bases: TGTGCCAGCAGTTGGGACAGGGGCAATGAGCAGTTCTTC. Translation gives CASSWDRGNEQFF. The rearrangement links TRBV12-3 or TRBV12-4 to TRBJ2-1; 10 bases match TRBD1. J gave up 6 bases and V 4 bases, and 0 bases lay outside the gene matches. This CDR3 region has 13 residues.

Only a few counts were recorded for this clonotype. The chain is built from TRBV29-1 and TRBJ1-2; D not resolved. The CDR3 is 11 residues long. Trimming removed 4 bases from V and 4 bases from J, with 7 bases in between. Germline values: CDR1 SQVTM, CDR2 ANQGSEA. Here the CDR3 DNA reads TGCAGCGTTGTCCTGGGCTATGGCTACACCTTC. Protein sequence: CSVVLGYGYTF.

This chain links TRBV15 with TRBJ2-4; D is perhaps TRBD2 (6 bases). V lost 0 bases and J 1 base, leaving 10 bases between the germline ends. CDR1 is LNHNV, CDR2 YYDKDF, per germline (reference sequence). CDR3 length equals 16 residues. The CDR3 DNA reads TGTGCCACCAGCAGAGATACTCGGGGGGCCAAAAACATTCAGTACTTC. It yields the protein CATSRDTRGAKNIQYF.

There are a few counts of this clonotype. This chain links TRBV5-6 with TRBJ1-2, with 8 bases identical to TRBD1. In germline, CDR1 is SGHDT, CDR2 YYEEEE. The CDR3 runs 15 residues. V shed 0 bases, J shed 8 bases, and the junction held 9 bases outside the gene matches. The CDR3 region has the DNA TGTGCCAGCAGCTTGGTGGCGTCGACAGGGGACGGCTACACCTTC. It codes for CASSLVASTGDGYTF. The variable domain in full, completed from reference TRBV5-6 and TRBJ1-2, reads DAGVTQSPTHLIKTRGQQVTLRCSPKSGHDTVSWYQQALGQGPQFIFQYYEEEERQRGNFPDRFSGHQFPNYSSELNVNALLLGDSALYLCASSLVASTGDGYTFGSGTRLTVV.

Only a few counts were recorded for this clonotype. The chain links TRBV9 to TRBJ2-1; tentatively, D is TRBD1 (6 bases). The germline V gene has CDR1 SGDLS and CDR2 YYNGEE. V lost 0 bases, J lost 0 bases, and 16 bases lay in between. This CDR3 region has 18 residues. The CDR3 protein is CASSVGDTGKSSYNEQFF. CDR3 in DNA: TGTGCCAGCAGCGTAGGGGACACAGGGAAGAGCTCCTACAATGAGCAGTTCTTC.

The CDR3 here is CASSSKGEQPQHF. DNA for the CDR3: TGTGCCAGCAGTTCAAAAGGGGAGCAGCCCCAGCATTTT. The genes are TRBV12-3 or TRBV12-4 and TRBJ1-5; D may be TRBD1 (5 bases). V shed 4 bases and J shed 7 bases, with 11 bases lying between them. The CDR3 spans 13 residues.

This clonotype has ten or more counts. The J gene is TRBJ2-1, the V gene TRBV20-1; the match to TRBD2 covers 10 bases. Germline assignment: CDR1 DFQATT and CDR2 SNEGSKA (reference sequence). The CDR3 is 16 residues long. The trim removed 6 bases at V and 0 bases at J, leaving 8 bases unmatched. The CDR3 reads CSASGLAEGSYNEQFF. In nucleotides, the CDR3 is TGCAGTGCGAGCGGACTAGCGGAGGGCTCCTACAATGAGCAGTTCTTC.

The chain combines TRBV11-3 with TRBJ2-3; 13 bases are a match to TRBD2. The CDR3 is 15 residues long. Unmatched junction bases numbered 6, after V lost 10 bases and J lost 2 bases. Germline V lookup: CDR1 SGHNT, CDR2 YENEEA. The CDR3 region is CAIGGTSGTTDTQYF. For the CDR3, the DNA is TGTGCCATCGGGGGGACTAGCGGGACCACAGATACGCAGTATTTT. The entire variable domain, with the rest obtained from reference TRBV11-3 and TRBJ2-3, is as follows: EAGVVQSPRYKIIEKKQPVAFWCNPISGHNTLYWYLQNLGQGPELLIRYENEEAVDDSQLPKDRFSAERLKGVDSTLKIQPAELGDSAVYLCAIGGTSGTTDTQYFGPGTRLTVL.

This clonotype turned up a few times. This chain uses TRBV7-9 with TRBJ2-1; D might be TRBD1 (7 bases). Trimming took off 1 base at V and 8 bases at J, with 12 bases between the two ends. From germline, CDR1 is SEHNR and CDR2 FQNEAQ (reference sequence). The CDR3 runs 14 residues. The DNA for the CDR3 is TGTGCCAGCAGCTTAGTTGGAGGGGGCTATGAGCAGTTCTTC. Its protein product is CASSLVGGGYEQFF.

The chain combines TRBV12-3 or TRBV12-4 with TRBJ2-7; the D gene is possibly TRBD2 (6 bases). There are 14 residues in the CDR3. Trimming pared 5 bases from V and 4 bases from J, leaving 15 bases between. CDR3 protein: CASSHGGASYEQYF. In DNA form, the CDR3 reads TGTGCCAGCAGTCATGGAGGGGCGTCGTACGAGCAGTACTTC.

The V gene is TRBV7-2, the J gene TRBJ2-3; TRBD2 matches 13 bases. Germline V gives CDR1 SGHTA, CDR2 FQGNSA. V dropped 6 bases and J dropped 10; count of bases not matched to a gene: 10. The CDR3 runs to 15 residues. CDR3 DNA sequence: TGTGCCAGCAGTGGACTAGCGGGGGAATATGGCGCGCAGTATTTT. This translates into CASSGLAGEYGAQYF.

This clonotype was observed a few times. The chain employs TRBV20-1 and TRBJ2-7, with TRBD1 as a possible D gene (7 bases). The CDR3 loop spans 12 amino acids. The ends were cut back, 8 bases at V and 3 bases at J, with 14 bases in the middle. CDR1 is DFQATT and CDR2 is SNEGSKA in the germline V gene (reference sequence). CDR3 sequence reads: CSSRGENYEQYF. CDR3 bases: TGCAGTTCCAGGGGGGAAAACTACGAGCAGTACTTC.

This clonotype was observed a handful of times. The chain joins TRBV6-4 to TRBJ2-2; D perhaps matches TRBD2 (7 bases). In germline, CDR1 is MRHNA, CDR2 SNTAGT. The CDR3 totals 15 residues. V shed 1 base and J shed 4 bases, with 10 bases lying between them. CDR3 bases: TGTGCCAGCAGTGACTTGGGGGGGCGCACCGGGGAGCTGTTTTTT. This sequence encodes CASSDLGGRTGELFF.

This clonotype was seen a handful of times. The chain is built from TRBV7-3 and TRBJ2-5, with 11 positions matching TRBD2. Trimming cost V 2 bases and J 12 bases; bases outside gene matches: 5. CDR1 is SGHTA and CDR2 is FQGTGA in the germline V gene. The CDR3 extends over 13 amino acids. In DNA form, the CDR3 reads TGTGCCAGCAGCTTAGTACTAGCGGGGGTTAAGTACTTC. It translates to CASSLVLAGVKYF.

The sample holds a few counts of this clonotype. V is TRBV5-1 and J is TRBJ2-7, with D maybe TRBD2 (6 bases). V lost 0 bases to trimming and J lost 3 bases, with 13 bases between them. CDR3 length: 15 amino acids. Germline CDR1 reads SGHRS; CDR2 reads YFSETQ. The CDR3 region is CASSLEIRGFYEQYF. CDR3 nucleotides: TGCGCCAGCAGCTTGGAGATCCGGGGGTTCTACGAGCAGTACTTC. Variable domain in full (rest from reference TRBV5-1 and TRBJ2-7): KAGVTQTPRYLIKTRGQQVTLSCSPISGHRSVSWYQQTPGQGLQFLFEYFSETQRNKGNFPGRFSGRQFSNSRSEMNVSTLELGDSALYLCASSLEIRGFYEQYFGPGTRLTVT.

The V gene is TRBV15, the J gene TRBJ1-5; D unclear. V dropped 10 bases and J dropped 0 bases, with 10 bases sitting between them. The CDR3 runs to 13 residues. The germline gives CDR1 LNHNV, CDR2 YYDKDF (reference sequence). CDR3 region: CASGSNSNQPQHF. CDR3 nucleotides: TGTGCCAGCGGCAGTAATAGCAATCAGCCCCAGCATTTT.

The rearrangement links TRBV7-9 to TRBJ2-7; 7 bases agree with TRBD1. J lost 6 bases, V lost 4 bases, and 3 bases had no gene match. CDR3 length equals 12 residues. Per germline, CDR1 SEHNR and CDR2 FQNEAQ (reference sequence). Written as DNA, the CDR3 is TGTGCCAGCAGCTGGGACAGCCTCGAGCAGTACTTC. Translation gives CASSWDSLEQYF.

The chain uses TRBV6-5 and TRBJ2-1, with 10 bases identical to TRBD2. Germline lookup yields CDR1 MNHEY and CDR2 SVGAGI. V lost 4 bases, J lost 2 bases, and 2 bases stayed unmatched. This CDR3 has 15 residues. The CDR3 here is CASSFGTSAYNEQFF. CDR3 nucleotides: TGTGCCAGCAGTTTCGGGACTAGCGCCTACAATGAGCAGTTCTTC.

V usage is TRBV29-1 and J usage is TRBJ2-1; D is ambiguous. The germline CDR1 and CDR2 sequences are SQVTM and ANQGSEA. Trimming took off 2 bases at V and 10 bases at J, with 9 bases between the two ends. There are 11 residues in the CDR3. The CDR3 coding sequence is TGCAGCGTTGAAATTAGGCGGGAGCAGTTCTTC. This encodes CSVEIRREQFF.

This clonotype has more than one count but fewer than ten. The rearrangement joins TRBV10-2 to TRBJ2-5; 8 bases line up with TRBD2. Germline assignment: CDR1 WSHSY and CDR2 SAAADI. The CDR3 extends over 15 amino acids. V shed 8 bases and J 5 bases; nucleotides not matched to a gene: 13. In DNA form, the CDR3 reads TGCGCCAGCGAGGAAACGGGAGGGCCGAGGGAGACCCAGTACTTC. It encodes CASEETGGPRETQYF.

Many counts were recorded for this clonotype. V is TRBV7-9 and J is TRBJ2-1; D not resolved. The CDR3 extends over 13 amino acids. Germline V gene data show CDR1 as SEHNR and CDR2 as FQNEAQ (reference sequence). The V end lost 5 bases, the J end lost 5 bases, and 10 bases lay between the germline ends. The CDR3 loop is CASSPSVHNEQFF. For the CDR3, the DNA is TGTGCCAGCAGCCCGAGTGTACACAATGAGCAGTTCTTC.

This rearrangement joins TRBV5-6 to TRBJ2-1; D not certain. The germline V gene has CDR1 SGHDT and CDR2 YYEEEE. The germline V and J ends were trimmed by 2 bases and 14 bases, with 11 bases remaining between them. The CDR3 extends over 11 amino acids. This CDR3 is CASSFSTVEFF. The DNA for the CDR3 is TGTGCCAGCAGCTTTTCAACAGTCGAGTTCTTC.

This clonotype was recorded a few times. This rearrangement joins TRBV7-9 to TRBJ2-7; 7 bases are shared with TRBD1. Per germline, CDR1 SEHNR and CDR2 FQNEAQ (reference sequence). The CDR3 has 14 residues. Unmatched junction bases numbered 8, after V lost 4 bases and J lost 5 bases. CDR3 nucleotides: TGTGCCAGCAGCTCCCCCCTTACAGGGGACGAGCAGTACTTC. It translates to CASSSPLTGDEQYF.

This clonotype occurred a few times. V is TRBV20-1 and J is TRBJ1-5, with 9 bases fitting TRBD1. This CDR3 has 15 amino acids. Germline V gives CDR1 DFQATT, CDR2 SNEGSKA (reference sequence). The V segment lost 1 base and the J segment 4 bases; nucleotides outside the gene matches: 5. CDR3 amino acids: CSARVRQGGNQPQHF. DNA of the CDR3: TGCAGTGCTAGAGTCAGACAGGGGGGGAATCAGCCCCAGCATTTT.

This clonotype appeared a few times. The J gene is TRBJ2-1, the V gene TRBV18; D unresolved. CDR1 KGHSH and CDR2 LQKENI come from the germline V gene. This CDR3 contains 15 residues. Trimming took 2 bases from V and 0 from J, leaving 8 bases between them. CDR3 loop: CASSPAQSSYNEQFF. The CDR3 coding sequence is TGTGCCAGCTCACCAGCGCAGAGCTCCTACAATGAGCAGTTCTTC.

The sample holds a few counts of this clonotype. V is TRBV18 and J is TRBJ2-1; a weak D match, TRBD2 (6 bases). CDR1 KGHSH and CDR2 LQKENI come from the germline V gene. The CDR3 consists of 16 residues. V was trimmed by 3 bases and J by 7 bases, leaving 19 bases between them. The CDR3 nucleotides read TGTGCCAGCTCACCCTTGACTAGTAGCATCCTTAATGAGCAGTTCTTC. Residues: CASSPLTSSILNEQFF.

This clonotype was detected a few times. The chain couples TRBV20-1 to TRBJ2-3; perhaps TRBD1 as D (7 bases). The CDR3 length is 14 residues. The V gene's germline CDR1 is DFQATT and CDR2 SNEGSKA (reference sequence). Trimming shortened V by 3 bases and J by 2 bases, and 12 bases separated the two germline ends. The CDR3 reads CSARAGGSTDTQYF. CDR3 nucleotide sequence: TGCAGTGCTAGGGCAGGGGGGTCCACAGATACGCAGTATTTT.